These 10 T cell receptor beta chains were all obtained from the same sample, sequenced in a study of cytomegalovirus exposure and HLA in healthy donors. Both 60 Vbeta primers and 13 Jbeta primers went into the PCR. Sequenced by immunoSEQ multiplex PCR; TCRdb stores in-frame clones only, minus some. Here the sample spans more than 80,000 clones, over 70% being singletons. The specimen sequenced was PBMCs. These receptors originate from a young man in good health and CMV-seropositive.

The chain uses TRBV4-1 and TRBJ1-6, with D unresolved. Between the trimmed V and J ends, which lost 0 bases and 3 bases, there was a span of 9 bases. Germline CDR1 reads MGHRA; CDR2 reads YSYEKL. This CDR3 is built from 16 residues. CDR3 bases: TGCGCCAGCAGCCAAGAGTCGGGTATCTATAATTCACCCCTCCACTTT. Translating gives CASSQESGIYNSPLHF.

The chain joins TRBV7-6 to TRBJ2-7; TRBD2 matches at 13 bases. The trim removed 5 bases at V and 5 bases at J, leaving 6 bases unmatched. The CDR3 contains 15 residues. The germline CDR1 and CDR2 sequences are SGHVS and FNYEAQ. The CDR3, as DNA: TGTGCCAGCAGCATAGGGACTAGCGGGACGGACGAGCAGTACTTC. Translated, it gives CASSIGTSGTDEQYF.

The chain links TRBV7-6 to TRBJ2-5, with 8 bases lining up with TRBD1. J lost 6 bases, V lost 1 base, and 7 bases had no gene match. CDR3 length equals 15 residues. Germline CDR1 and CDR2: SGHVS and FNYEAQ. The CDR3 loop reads CASSLVGQGFKTQYF. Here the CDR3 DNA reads TGTGCCAGCAGCTTAGTAGGACAGGGTTTTAAGACCCAGTACTTC.

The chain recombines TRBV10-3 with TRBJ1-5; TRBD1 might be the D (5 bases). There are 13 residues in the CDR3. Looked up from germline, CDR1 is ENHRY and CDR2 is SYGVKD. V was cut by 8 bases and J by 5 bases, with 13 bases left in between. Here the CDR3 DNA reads TGTGCCATCGGGGCCGGGTTGGATCAGCCCCAGCATTTT. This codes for CAIGAGLDQPQHF.

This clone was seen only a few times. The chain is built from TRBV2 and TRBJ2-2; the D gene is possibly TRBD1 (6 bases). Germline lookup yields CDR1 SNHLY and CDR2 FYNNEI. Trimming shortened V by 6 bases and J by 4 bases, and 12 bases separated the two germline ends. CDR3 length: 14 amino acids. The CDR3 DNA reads TGTGCCAGCAGCCGGACAGAAACCACCGGGGAGCTGTTTTTT. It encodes CASSRTETTGELFF.

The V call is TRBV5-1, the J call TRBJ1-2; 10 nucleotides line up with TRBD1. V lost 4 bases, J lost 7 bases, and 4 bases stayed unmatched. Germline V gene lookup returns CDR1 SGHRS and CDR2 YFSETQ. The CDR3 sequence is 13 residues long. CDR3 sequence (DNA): TGCGCCAGCAGCCCTGGGACAGGGGCTGGCTACACCTTC. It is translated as CASSPGTGAGYTF. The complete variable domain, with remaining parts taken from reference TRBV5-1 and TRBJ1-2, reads KAGVTQTPRYLIKTRGQQVTLSCSPISGHRSVSWYQQTPGQGLQFLFEYFSETQRNKGNFPGRFSGRQFSNSRSEMNVSTLELGDSALYLCASSPGTGAGYTFGSGTRLTVV.

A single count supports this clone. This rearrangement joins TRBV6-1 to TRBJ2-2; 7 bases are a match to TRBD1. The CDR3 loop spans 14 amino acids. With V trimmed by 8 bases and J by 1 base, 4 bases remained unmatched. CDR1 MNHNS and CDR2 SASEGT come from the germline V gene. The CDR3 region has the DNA TGTGCCAGCCAGGGGGTAATGAACACCGGGGAGCTGTTTTTT. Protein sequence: CASQGVMNTGELFF.

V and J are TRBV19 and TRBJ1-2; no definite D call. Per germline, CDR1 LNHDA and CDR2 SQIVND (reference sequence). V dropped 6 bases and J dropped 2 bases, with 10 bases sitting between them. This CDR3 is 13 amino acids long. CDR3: CASRQTENYGYTF. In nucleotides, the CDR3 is TGTGCCAGTAGGCAGACTGAAAACTATGGCTACACCTTC.

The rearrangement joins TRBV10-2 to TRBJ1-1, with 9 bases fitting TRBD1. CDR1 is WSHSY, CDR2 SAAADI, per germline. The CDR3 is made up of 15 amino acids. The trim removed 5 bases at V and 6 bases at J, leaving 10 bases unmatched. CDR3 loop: CASSSGTGLYAEAFF. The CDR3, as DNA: TGCGCCAGCAGTTCCGGGACAGGGCTTTACGCTGAAGCTTTCTTT.

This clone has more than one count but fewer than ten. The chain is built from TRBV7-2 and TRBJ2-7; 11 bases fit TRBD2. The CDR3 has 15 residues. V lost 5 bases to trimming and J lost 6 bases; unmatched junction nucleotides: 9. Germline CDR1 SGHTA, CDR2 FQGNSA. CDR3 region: CASSAGTSGRSEQYF. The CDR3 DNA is TGTGCCAGCAGCGCCGGGACTAGCGGACGCAGCGAGCAGTACTTC.